One sample yielded the 25 T cell receptor beta chains listed below, sequenced in a study of T cell changes during pregnancy in multiple sclerosis. Some clones are missing from TCRdb's copy, which holds only in-frame ones; the method was immunoSEQ multiplex PCR. The table lists roughly 70,000 clones, around 92% of them singletons. The specimen was peripheral blood, collected before pregnancy. These receptors all come from a female donor with multiple sclerosis, enrolled in a pregnancy study.

The chain combines TRBV19 with TRBJ1-1; maybe TRBD1 (6 bases). V was cut by 2 bases and J by 3 bases, with 7 bases left in between. Germline CDR1 LNHDA, CDR2 SQIVND (reference sequence). This CDR3 has 13 residues. CDR3 DNA: TGTGCCAGTAGTATAAAGGGGGACACTGAAGCTTTCTTT. Its translation: CASSIKGDTEAFF.

This clone was observed once. The chain carries TRBV19 and TRBJ2-7; the D is unclear. Trimming removed 1 base from V and 0 bases from J, with 7 bases in between. The germline V gene encodes CDR1 LNHDA and CDR2 SQIVND (reference sequence). The CDR3 sequence is 14 residues long. CDR3 amino acids: CASSIGASSYEQYF. DNA of the CDR3: TGTGCCAGTAGTATAGGTGCCAGCTCCTACGAGCAGTACTTC. The complete variable domain, with remaining parts taken from reference TRBV19 and TRBJ2-7, reads DGGITQSPKYLFRKEGQNVTLSCEQNLNHDAMYWYRQDPGQGLRLIYYSQIVNDFQKGDIAEGYSVSREKKESFPLTVTSAQKNPTAFYLCASSIGASSYEQYFGPGTRLTVT.

This clone was recorded a few times. This chain connects TRBV7-9 to TRBJ1-2; D is possibly TRBD1 (5 bases). CDR1 SEHNR and CDR2 FQNEAQ come from the germline V gene (reference sequence). Trimming left V 6 bases short and J 4 bases short, with 9 bases between. The CDR3 has 12 residues. As DNA, the CDR3 is TGTGCCAGCAGATCTGACAGCTATGGCTACACCTTC. It translates to CASRSDSYGYTF.

The chain has TRBV18 and TRBJ2-4; 7 bases line up with TRBD1. The CDR3 is made up of 17 amino acids. Unmatched junction bases numbered 8, after V lost 3 bases and J lost 0 bases. CDR1 KGHSH and CDR2 LQKENI come from the germline V gene. The CDR3: CASSPTGTDLAKNIQYF. The CDR3, as DNA: TGTGCCAGCTCACCGACCGGGACAGATCTAGCCAAAAACATTCAGTACTTC.

The rearrangement uses TRBV5-1 and TRBJ2-1; TRBD2 matches at 15 bases. CDR1 is SGHRS, CDR2 YFSETQ, per germline. J lost 7 bases, V lost 0 bases, and 2 bases had no gene match. The CDR3 runs to 16 residues. The CDR3 bases are TGCGCCAGCAGCTTGGGAGGGACTAGCGGGGGGAATGAGCAGTTCTTC. The encoded protein is CASSLGGTSGGNEQFF.

V and J are TRBV9 and TRBJ2-1; 8 positions agree with TRBD2. This CDR3 is 14 amino acids long. V gave up 2 bases and J gave up 12 bases; unmatched junction bases: 10. CDR1 is SGDLS and CDR2 is YYNGEE in the germline V gene. For the CDR3, the DNA is TGTGCCAGCAGCGTTGGAGCGGGACTAGGAATGCAGTTCTTC. This sequence encodes CASSVGAGLGMQFF.

CDR3 nucleotide sequence: TGTGCCAGCTCACCAACAGGGACCTACGAGCAGTACTTC. Its protein product is CASSPTGTYEQYF. The V gene is TRBV18, the J gene TRBJ2-7; a weak D match, TRBD1 (6 bases). The V and J ends lost 2 bases and 2 bases respectively, with 7 bases between them. Per the germline V gene, CDR1 is KGHSH and CDR2 is LQKENI. The CDR3 covers 13 residues.

The chain joins TRBV7-2 to TRBJ2-1; TRBD2 agrees at 13 bases. The CDR3 has 14 residues. After removal of 4 bases from V and 6 bases from J, the junction contained 0 bases not matched to a gene. Per germline, CDR1 SGHTA and CDR2 FQGNSA. The CDR3 sequence: CASSWTSGSNEQFF. CDR3 coding DNA: TGTGCCAGCAGCTGGACTAGCGGGAGCAATGAGCAGTTCTTC.

This clone appeared a single time. V gene TRBV6-5 combines with J gene TRBJ2-1; a possible D gene is TRBD1 (5 bases). V lost 7 bases to trimming and J lost 0 bases, with 13 bases between them. In germline, CDR1 is MNHEY, CDR2 SVGAGI. The CDR3 sequence is 15 residues long. The CDR3 bases are TGTGCCAGCACCCCGGTAGGGGACTCCTACAATGAGCAGTTCTTC. It yields the protein CASTPVGDSYNEQFF.

V is TRBV7-3 and J is TRBJ2-3; TRBD2 aligns across 9 bases. The CDR3 spans 15 residues. V gave up 5 bases and J gave up 6 bases; unmatched junction bases: 9. Per germline, CDR1 SGHTA and CDR2 FQGTGA. The CDR3 coding sequence is TGTGCCAGCAGCCAAACCGGGACTAGCCTCGATACGCAGTATTTT. Residues: CASSQTGTSLDTQYF.

This clone was counted a single time. V is TRBV7-2 and J is TRBJ2-1, with 7 bases lining up with TRBD2. The V gene end was trimmed by 8 bases and the J gene end by 8 bases; junction bases not matched to a gene: 6. Germline values: CDR1 SGHTA, CDR2 FQGNSA. The length of the CDR3 is 12 residues. CDR3 sequence: CASGRAFDEQFF. The CDR3, as DNA: TGTGCCAGCGGGAGGGCTTTCGATGAGCAGTTCTTC.

V is TRBV12-5 and J is TRBJ2-1; tentatively, D is TRBD1 (6 bases). Trimming removed 6 bases at V and 5 bases at J, with 17 bases between. CDR3 length equals 15 residues. From germline, CDR1 is LGHNT and CDR2 FRNRAP. CDR3 amino acids: CASGLDRPIHNEQFF. CDR3 in DNA: TGTGCTAGTGGACTAGACAGGCCAATCCACAATGAGCAGTTCTTC.

V usage is TRBV6-4 and J usage is TRBJ2-3; D possibly corresponds to TRBD1 (5 bases). The CDR3 loop spans 14 amino acids. CDR1 MRHNA and CDR2 SNTAGT come from the germline V gene. Trimming pared 5 bases from V and 2 bases from J, leaving 11 bases between. The CDR3 here is CASSLTDNTDTQYF. CDR3 DNA: TGTGCCAGCAGTCTGACAGACAACACAGATACGCAGTATTTT.

This clone was seen more than once but under ten times. The chain has TRBV14 and TRBJ1-2; TRBD1 is a possible D gene (6 bases). CDR1 and CDR2 (germline): SGHDN, FVKESK. The CDR3 covers 13 residues. The V end was cut by 6 bases, the J end by 1 base, with 9 bases between. CDR3 DNA sequence: TGTGCCAGCAGTCGGACAGATAACTATGGCTACACCTTC. Protein product: CASSRTDNYGYTF.

The CDR3 spells CASSPTSGRAETQYF. In DNA, the CDR3 is TGTGCCAGCTCACCTACTAGCGGGAGGGCCGAGACCCAGTACTTC. The chain uses TRBV18 and TRBJ2-5; TRBD2 matches at 13 bases. V trimming: 3 bases; J trimming: 5 bases; junction bases outside the gene matches: 3. This CDR3 comprises 15 residues. CDR1 KGHSH and CDR2 LQKENI come from the germline V gene. The complete variable domain, with remaining parts taken from reference TRBV18 and TRBJ2-5, reads NAGVMQNPRHLVRRRGQEARLRCSPMKGHSHVYWYRQLPEEGLKFMVYLQKENIIDESGMPKERFSAEFPKEGPSILRIQQVVRGDSAAYFCASSPTSGRAETQYFGPGTRLLVL.

The DNA for the CDR3 is TGTGCCAGTAGTATGCCATACGGGGTAGCGAGAGGAGAGGCGGTTATGGACACCGGGGAGCTGTTTTTT. Translating it yields CASSMPYGVARGEAVMDTGELFF. This chain connects TRBV19 to TRBJ2-2; a possible D gene is TRBD2 (5 bases). Trimming pared 3 bases from V and 3 bases from J, leaving 35 bases between. Looked up from germline, CDR1 is LNHDA and CDR2 is SQIVND (reference sequence). The CDR3 extends over 23 amino acids. Looking up the rest from reference TRBV19 and TRBJ2-2 gives the full variable domain: DGGITQSPKYLFRKEGQNVTLSCEQNLNHDAMYWYRQDPGQGLRLIYYSQIVNDFQKGDIAEGYSVSREKKESFPLTVTSAQKNPTAFYLCASSMPYGVARGEAVMDTGELFFGEGSRLTVL.

The chain has TRBV2 and TRBJ1-5, with unresolved D. The germline V and J ends were trimmed by 6 bases and 13 bases, with 13 bases remaining between them. The CDR3 has 11 amino acids. Germline CDR1 is SNHLY and CDR2 is FYNNEI. The CDR3: CASSFDDLQHF. DNA of the CDR3: TGTGCCAGCAGCTTCGACGACTTACAGCATTTT.

The chain employs TRBV10-2 and TRBJ1-3, with D possibly being TRBD1 (5 bases). The CDR3 contains 13 residues. V was trimmed by 6 bases and J by 2 bases, leaving 8 bases between them. Germline lookup yields CDR1 WSHSY and CDR2 SAAADI. This CDR3 is CASRQDPGNTIYF. CDR3 in DNA: TGCGCCAGCAGACAGGACCCTGGAAACACCATATATTTT.

This clone appeared once. The chain uses TRBV6-1 and TRBJ2-5; tentative D call: TRBD2 (6 bases). Trimming took off 11 bases at V and 5 bases at J, with 18 bases between the two ends. The CDR3 sequence is 13 residues long. Germline V gene lookup returns CDR1 MNHNS and CDR2 SASEGT. The CDR3 DNA reads as TGTGCCGCAAAGGTTTATGGGAGGGAGACCCAGTACTTC. It yields the protein CAAKVYGRETQYF.

The chain has TRBV28 and TRBJ2-1; D gene uncertain. The CDR3 runs 13 residues. Trimming took 3 bases from V and 7 from J, leaving 10 bases between them. Germline V gives CDR1 MDHEN, CDR2 SYDVKM. This CDR3 reads CASSFSMRNEQFF. In nucleotides, the CDR3 is TGTGCCAGCAGTTTCAGTATGCGGAATGAGCAGTTCTTC.

The chain links TRBV5-8 to TRBJ2-3; D gene unclear. This CDR3 has 13 residues. Trimming removed 5 bases from V and 4 bases from J, with 11 bases in between. Germline-derived CDR1 and CDR2 are SGHTS and YDEGEE. For the CDR3, the DNA is TGTGCCAGCAGTCCCGCTCAGGCAGATACGCAGTATTTT. The encoded protein is CASSPAQADTQYF. Variable domain in full (rest from reference TRBV5-8 and TRBJ2-3): EAGVTQSPTHLIKTRGQQATLRCSPISGHTSVYWYQQALGLGLQFLLWYDEGEERNRGNFPPRFSGRQFPNYSSELNVNALELEDSALYLCASSPAQADTQYFGPGTRLTVL.

The gene calls are TRBV7-9 and TRBJ2-1, with 9 nucleotides matching TRBD2. J lost 13 bases, V lost 5 bases, and 3 bases had no gene match. Looked up from germline, CDR1 is SEHNR and CDR2 is FQNEAQ (reference sequence). The CDR3 sequence is 11 residues long. The CDR3 nucleotides are TGTGCCAGCAGCCTGGGACTAGCTCAGTTCTTC. This translates into CASSLGLAQFF. Supplemented by reference TRBV7-9 and TRBJ2-1, the full variable domain reads DTGVSQNPRHKITKRGQNVTFRCDPISEHNRLYWYRQTLGQGPEFLTYFQNEAQLEKSRLLSDRFSAERPKGSFSTLEIQRTEQGDSAMYLCASSLGLAQFFGPGTRLTVL.

The V call is TRBV19, the J call TRBJ1-2; TRBD1 aligns across 8 bases. In germline, CDR1 is LNHDA, CDR2 SQIVND (reference sequence). The CDR3 covers 14 residues. J was trimmed by 8 bases and V by 3 bases; bases with no gene match: 8. The CDR3 DNA follows: TGTGCCAGTAGTATGGTTGGACAGGGCGGAGGCTACACCTTC. Residues: CASSMVGQGGGYTF.

The CDR3 DNA reads as TGTGCCATCAGTGACGTCCTAGCTCAAGAGCAGTACTTC. Protein sequence: CAISDVLAQEQYF. V gene TRBV10-3 combines with J gene TRBJ2-7; the D gene is possibly TRBD2 (5 bases). The CDR3 is made up of 13 amino acids. The V gene's germline CDR1 is ENHRY and CDR2 SYGVKD. Trimming removed 3 bases from V and 7 bases from J, with 13 bases in between.

The chain couples TRBV5-8 to TRBJ1-5, with a possible D match to TRBD1 (6 bases). The V end lost 3 bases, the J end lost 3 bases, and 13 bases lay between the germline ends. The CDR3 loop spans 15 amino acids. Germline V gene lookup returns CDR1 SGHTS and CDR2 YDEGEE. The CDR3 spells CASSSHREPNQPQHF. The CDR3, as DNA: TGTGCCAGCAGCTCGCACAGGGAGCCCAATCAGCCCCAGCATTTT.